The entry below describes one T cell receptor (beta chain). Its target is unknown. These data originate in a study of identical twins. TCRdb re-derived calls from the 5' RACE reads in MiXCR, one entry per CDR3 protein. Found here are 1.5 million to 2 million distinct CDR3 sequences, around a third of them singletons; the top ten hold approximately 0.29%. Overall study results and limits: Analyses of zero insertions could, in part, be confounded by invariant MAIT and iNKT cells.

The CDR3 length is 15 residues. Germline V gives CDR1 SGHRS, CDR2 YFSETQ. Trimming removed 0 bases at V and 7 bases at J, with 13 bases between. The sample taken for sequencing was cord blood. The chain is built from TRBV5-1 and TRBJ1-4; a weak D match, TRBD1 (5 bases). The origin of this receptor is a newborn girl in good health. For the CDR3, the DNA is TGCGCCAGCAGCTTGGGACGGGGACTCGGTGAAAAACTGTTTTTT. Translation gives CASSLGRGLGEKLFF.